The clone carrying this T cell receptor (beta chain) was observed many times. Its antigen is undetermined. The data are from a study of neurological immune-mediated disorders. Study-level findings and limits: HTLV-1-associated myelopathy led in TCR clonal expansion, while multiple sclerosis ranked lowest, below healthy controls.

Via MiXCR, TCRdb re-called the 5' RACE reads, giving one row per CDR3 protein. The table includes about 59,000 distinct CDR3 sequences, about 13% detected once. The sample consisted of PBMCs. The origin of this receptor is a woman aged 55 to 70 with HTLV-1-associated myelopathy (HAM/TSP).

The CDR3 nucleotides are TGTGCCAGCAGCTTCCAACCGGGACAGGGCAATCAGCCCCAGCATTTT. Protein product: CASSFQPGQGNQPQHF. This sequence joins TRBV5-5 and TRBJ1-5; 8 positions agree with TRBD1. This CDR3 has 16 amino acids. V was pared by 2 bases and J by 2 bases, with 6 bases of the junction left unmatched. Germline V gene sequence: CDR1 SGHKS, CDR2 YYEKEE (reference sequence).